The clone carrying this T cell receptor beta chain was found a few times. The antigen remains undetermined. This entry comes from a study of blood T cells in healthy people across ages. Points from the study as a whole: Per-million-T-cell TCR beta diversity fell roughly linearly with age. Because sorting was not performed, PBMCs prevented conclusive naive versus antigen-experienced comparison.

RNA extraction gave at least 5 micrograms of total RNA per sample. Through a sample-barcoded 5' primer and a J-beta primer mix, a second PCR was run for roughly 6 to 12 cycles. TCRdb used MiXCR to reprocess the 5' RACE reads, holding one entry per CDR3 protein. The sample holds 800,000 to 1,000,000 distinct CDR3 sequences, around 46% seen once. Germline values: CDR1 MNHEY, CDR2 SMNVEV (reference sequence). V lost 4 bases and J 8 bases, leaving 11 bases between the germline ends. The CDR3 totals 12 residues. Source material: blood. The chain recombines TRBV27 with TRBJ1-2; no clear D. The receptor was derived from a young man in good health. The CDR3 loop reads CASSSPGVGYTF. The CDR3, as DNA: TGTGCCAGCAGTTCCCCCGGTGTAGGCTACACCTTC.